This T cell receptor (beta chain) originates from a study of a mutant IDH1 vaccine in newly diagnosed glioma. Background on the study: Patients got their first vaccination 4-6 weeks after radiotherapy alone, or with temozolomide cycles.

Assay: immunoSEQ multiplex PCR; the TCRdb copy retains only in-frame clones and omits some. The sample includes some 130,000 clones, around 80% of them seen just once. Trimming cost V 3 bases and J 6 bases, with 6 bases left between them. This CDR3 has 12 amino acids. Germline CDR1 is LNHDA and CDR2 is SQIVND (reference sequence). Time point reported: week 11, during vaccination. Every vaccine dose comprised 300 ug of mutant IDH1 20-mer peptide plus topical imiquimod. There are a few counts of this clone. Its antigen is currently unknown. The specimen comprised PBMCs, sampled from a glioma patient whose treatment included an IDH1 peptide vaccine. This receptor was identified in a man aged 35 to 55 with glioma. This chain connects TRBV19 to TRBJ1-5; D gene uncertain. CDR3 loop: CASSIALQPQHF. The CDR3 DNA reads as TGTGCCAGTAGTATCGCCCTTCAGCCCCAGCATTTT.